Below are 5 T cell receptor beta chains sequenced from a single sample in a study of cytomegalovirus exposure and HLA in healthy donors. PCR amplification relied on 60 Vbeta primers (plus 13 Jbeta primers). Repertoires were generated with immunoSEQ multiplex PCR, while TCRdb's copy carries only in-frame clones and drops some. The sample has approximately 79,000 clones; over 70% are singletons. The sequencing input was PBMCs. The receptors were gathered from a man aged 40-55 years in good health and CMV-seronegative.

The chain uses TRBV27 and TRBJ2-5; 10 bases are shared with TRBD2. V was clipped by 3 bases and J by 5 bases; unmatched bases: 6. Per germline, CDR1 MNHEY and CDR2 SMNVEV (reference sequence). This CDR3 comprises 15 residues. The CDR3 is CASSLASGRRETQYF. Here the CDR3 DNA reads TGTGCCAGCAGTTTGGCTAGCGGGAGACGTGAGACCCAGTACTTC.

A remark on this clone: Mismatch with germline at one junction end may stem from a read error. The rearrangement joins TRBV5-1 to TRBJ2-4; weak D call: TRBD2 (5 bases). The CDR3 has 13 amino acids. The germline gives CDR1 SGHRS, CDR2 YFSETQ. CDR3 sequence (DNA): TGCGCCAGCAGCTTGCGGGGTGAGAACAGTCAGTACTTC. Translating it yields CASSLRGENSQYF. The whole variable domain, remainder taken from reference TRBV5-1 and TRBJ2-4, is KAGVTQTPRYLIKTRGQQVTLSCSPISGHRSVSWYQQTPGQGLQFLFEYFSETQRNKGNFPGRFSGRQFSNSRSEMNVSTLELGDSALYLCASSLRGENSQYFGAGTRLSVL.

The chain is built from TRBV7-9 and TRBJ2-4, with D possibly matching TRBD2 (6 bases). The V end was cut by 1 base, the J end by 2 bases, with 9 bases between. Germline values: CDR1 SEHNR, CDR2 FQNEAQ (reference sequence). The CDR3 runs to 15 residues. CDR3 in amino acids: CASSLDGSSKNIQYF. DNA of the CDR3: TGTGCCAGCAGCTTAGACGGGAGCTCCAAAAACATTCAGTACTTC.

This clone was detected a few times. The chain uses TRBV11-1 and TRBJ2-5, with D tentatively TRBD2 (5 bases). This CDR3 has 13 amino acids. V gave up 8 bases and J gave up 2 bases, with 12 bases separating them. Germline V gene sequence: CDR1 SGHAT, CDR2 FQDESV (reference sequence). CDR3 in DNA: TGTGCCAGCTGCTCGGGGATACAAGAGACCCAGTACTTC. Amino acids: CASCSGIQETQYF.

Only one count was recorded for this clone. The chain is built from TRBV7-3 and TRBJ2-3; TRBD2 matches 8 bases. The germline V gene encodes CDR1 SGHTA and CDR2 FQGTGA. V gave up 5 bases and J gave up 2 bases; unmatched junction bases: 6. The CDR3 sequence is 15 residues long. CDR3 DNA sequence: TGTGCCAGCAGCCGGGGGGGTGGGTCCACAGATACGCAGTATTTT. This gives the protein CASSRGGGSTDTQYF.